This TCR beta chain was profiled in a study of T cell responses to AZD1222 COVID-19 vaccine. The study, taken as a whole, reports: Possibly, clonal diversity was underestimated; donors were largely white British and included more females. Vaccine-associated CD4 TCRs ranged over spike, dominating at 160-218 and 743-854.

Clones were sequenced by immunoSEQ multiplex PCR, and TCRdb holds only the in-frame ones, with some missing. This sample has around 190,000 clones, with around nine tenths found just once. Turning to this clone: Its antigen is not identified.

The specimen was peripheral blood, collected 28 days after the second AZD1222 dose. The receptor's source is an adult who received the AZD1222 COVID-19 vaccine.

The DNA of the CDR3 is TGTGCCAGTAGTATCACGGGGACCTTAAAGCCCCAGCATTTT. Protein: CASSITGTLKPQHF. V usage is TRBV19 and J usage is TRBJ1-5; D possibly corresponds to TRBD1 (5 bases). V was pared by 3 bases and J by 8 bases, with 14 bases between. The CDR3 totals 14 residues. Germline CDR1 LNHDA, CDR2 SQIVND (reference sequence).